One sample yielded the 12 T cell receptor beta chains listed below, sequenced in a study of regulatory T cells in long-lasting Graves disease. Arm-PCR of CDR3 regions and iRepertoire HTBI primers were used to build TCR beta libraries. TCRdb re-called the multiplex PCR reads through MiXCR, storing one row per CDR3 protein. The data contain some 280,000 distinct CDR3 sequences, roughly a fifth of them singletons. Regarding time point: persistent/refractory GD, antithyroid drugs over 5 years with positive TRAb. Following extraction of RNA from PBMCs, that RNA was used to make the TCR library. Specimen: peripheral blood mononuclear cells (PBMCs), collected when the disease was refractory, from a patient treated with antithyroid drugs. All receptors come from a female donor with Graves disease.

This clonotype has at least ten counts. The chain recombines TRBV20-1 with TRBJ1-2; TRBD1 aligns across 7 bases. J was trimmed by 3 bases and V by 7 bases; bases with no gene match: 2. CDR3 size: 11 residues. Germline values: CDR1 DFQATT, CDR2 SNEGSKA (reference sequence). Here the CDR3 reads CSVGQDYGYTF. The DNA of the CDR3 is TGCAGTGTTGGACAGGACTATGGCTACACCTTC.

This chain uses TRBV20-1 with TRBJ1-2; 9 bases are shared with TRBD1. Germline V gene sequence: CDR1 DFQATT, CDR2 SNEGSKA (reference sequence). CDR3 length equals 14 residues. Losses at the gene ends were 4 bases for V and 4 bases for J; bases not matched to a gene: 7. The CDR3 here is CSATDRGETYGYTF. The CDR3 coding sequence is TGCAGTGCTACGGACAGGGGCGAAACCTATGGCTACACCTTC.

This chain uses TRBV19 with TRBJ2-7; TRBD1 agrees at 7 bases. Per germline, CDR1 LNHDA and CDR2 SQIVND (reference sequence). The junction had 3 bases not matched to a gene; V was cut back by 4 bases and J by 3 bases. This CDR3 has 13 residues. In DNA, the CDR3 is TGTGCCAGTAGTAGCAACAGGGGCTACGAGCAGTACTTC. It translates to CASSSNRGYEQYF.

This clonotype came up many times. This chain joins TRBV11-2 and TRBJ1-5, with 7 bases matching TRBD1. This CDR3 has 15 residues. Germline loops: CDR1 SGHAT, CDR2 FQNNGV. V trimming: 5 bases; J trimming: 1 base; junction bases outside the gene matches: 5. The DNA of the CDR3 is TGTGCCAGCAGCGTAGGGACAGTCAGCAATCAGCCCCAGCATTTT. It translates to CASSVGTVSNQPQHF.

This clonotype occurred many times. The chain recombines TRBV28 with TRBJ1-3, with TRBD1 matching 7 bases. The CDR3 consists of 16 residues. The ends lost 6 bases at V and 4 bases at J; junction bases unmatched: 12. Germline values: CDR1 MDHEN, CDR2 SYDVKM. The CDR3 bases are TGTGCCAGCAGCGGACAGGACGCTTTGTCGGGAAACACCATATATTTT. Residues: CASSGQDALSGNTIYF.

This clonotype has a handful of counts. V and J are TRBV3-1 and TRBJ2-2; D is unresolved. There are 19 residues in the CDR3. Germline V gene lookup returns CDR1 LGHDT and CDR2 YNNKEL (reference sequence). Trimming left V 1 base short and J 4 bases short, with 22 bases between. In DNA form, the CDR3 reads TGTGCCAGCAGCCAAGTTGTACAGTCCGATCGACTTTTCACCGGGGAGCTGTTTTTT. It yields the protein CASSQVVQSDRLFTGELFF.

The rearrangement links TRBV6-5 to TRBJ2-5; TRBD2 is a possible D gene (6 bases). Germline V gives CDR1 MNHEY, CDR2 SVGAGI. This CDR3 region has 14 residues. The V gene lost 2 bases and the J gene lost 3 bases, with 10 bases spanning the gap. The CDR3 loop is CASSYPGEEETQYF. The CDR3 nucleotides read TGTGCCAGCAGTTACCCGGGAGAGGAAGAGACCCAGTACTTC.

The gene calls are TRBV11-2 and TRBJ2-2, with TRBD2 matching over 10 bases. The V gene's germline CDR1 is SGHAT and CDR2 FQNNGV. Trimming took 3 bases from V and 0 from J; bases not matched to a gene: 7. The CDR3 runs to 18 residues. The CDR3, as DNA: TGTGCCAGCAGCTTCCCTAGCGGGGGCAACGCGAACACCGGGGAGCTGTTTTTT. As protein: CASSFPSGGNANTGELFF.

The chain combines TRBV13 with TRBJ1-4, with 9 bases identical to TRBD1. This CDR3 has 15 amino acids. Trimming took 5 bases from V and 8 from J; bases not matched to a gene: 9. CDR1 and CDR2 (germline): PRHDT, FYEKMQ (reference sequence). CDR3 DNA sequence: TGTGCCAGCAGCCGAGGGACAGGGCTGCGCGAAAAACTGTTTTTT. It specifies CASSRGTGLREKLFF.

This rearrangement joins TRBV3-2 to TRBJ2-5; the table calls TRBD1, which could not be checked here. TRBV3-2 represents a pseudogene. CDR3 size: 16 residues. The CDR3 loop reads CASSPKRNDRGETQYF. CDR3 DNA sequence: TGTGCCAGCAGCCCCAAACGAAATGACAGGGGTGAGACCCAGTACTTC.

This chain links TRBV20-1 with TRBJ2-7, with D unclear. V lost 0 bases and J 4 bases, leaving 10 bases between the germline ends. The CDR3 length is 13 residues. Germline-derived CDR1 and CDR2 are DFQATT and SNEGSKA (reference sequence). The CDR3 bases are TGCAGTGCTAGAGACCCCCTTACATACGAGCAGTACTTC. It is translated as CSARDPLTYEQYF.

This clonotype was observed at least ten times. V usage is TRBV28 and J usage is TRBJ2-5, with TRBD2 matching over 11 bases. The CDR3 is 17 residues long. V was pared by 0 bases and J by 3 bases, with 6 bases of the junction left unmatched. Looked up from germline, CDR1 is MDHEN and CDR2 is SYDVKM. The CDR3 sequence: CASSLWSPGLAEETQYF. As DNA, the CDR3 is TGTGCCAGCAGTTTATGGAGTCCGGGACTAGCGGAAGAGACCCAGTACTTC.